The clone carrying this T cell receptor beta chain was seen a handful of times. The antigen is unknown. One junction end does not reproduce the germline sequence, and a read error may be involved. Study findings and constraints: Tumor-infiltrating Treg TCR alpha and beta sequences overlapped most with tumor naive CD4+ T cells, then blood naive. Larger-cohort validation covered only one TCR beta V-J rearrangement.

Tregs were sorted as CD4+CD25+CD127-/low cells. This CDR3 has 14 amino acids. CDR1 MNHEY and CDR2 SVGAGI come from the germline V gene. After constant-region reverse-primer amplification, full-length variable regions underwent semi-nested PCR with Nested Universal Primer A. TCRdb reprocessed the 5' RACE reads with MiXCR, giving one entry per CDR3 protein. The data show around 55,000 distinct CDR3 sequences, 20% to 25% seen once. The genes are TRBV6-5 and TRBJ2-5; D is uncertain. The sequencing sample was made of tumor-infiltrating Tregs sorted from the breast tumor. This receptor was taken from a female donor with breast cancer. CDR3 loop: CASKSGRGQETLYF. Written as DNA, the CDR3 is TGTGCCAGCAAGTCCGGGCGAGGCCAAGAGACCCTGTACTTC.